One sample yielded the 22 T cell receptor beta chains listed below, sequenced in a study of shared clonotypes between healthy human individuals. Using immunoSEQ multiplex PCR, the repertoire was profiled, and TCRdb retains in-frame clones only, with some absent. The data show more than 1 million clones, around 78% seen once. What was sequenced was memory CD4+ T cells from PBMCs. Noted subset: CD45RA-negative fraction. These receptors were obtained from a man younger than 35 in good health. Some clones in this sample may be carry-over from other donors' samples.

V and J are TRBV7-6 and TRBJ2-7, with D possibly TRBD1 on 5 matching bases. CDR1 and CDR2 (germline): SGHVS, FNYEAQ. V lost 5 bases, J lost 7 bases, and 21 bases lay in between. The CDR3 is 15 residues long. CDR3 residues: CASSPRQPGELEQYF. For the CDR3, the DNA is TGTGCCAGCAGCCCGAGACAGCCAGGAGAGTTGGAGCAGTACTTC.

This chain links TRBV18 with TRBJ2-7; the match to TRBD1 covers 9 bases. This CDR3 contains 16 residues. Germline V gene sequence: CDR1 KGHSH, CDR2 LQKENI. V shed 4 bases and J 1 base; nucleotides not matched to a gene: 8. The CDR3 bases are TGTGCCAGCTCACGGTCCGGGACAGGGTTTTCCTACGAGCAGTACTTC. This gives the protein CASSRSGTGFSYEQYF.

The chain recombines TRBV18 with TRBJ1-3; unclear D gene. Trimming left V 3 bases short and J 4 bases short, with 13 bases between. Germline lookup yields CDR1 KGHSH and CDR2 LQKENI. The CDR3 has 15 amino acids. CDR3 protein: CASSPSRSWGNTIYF. DNA of the CDR3: TGTGCCAGCTCACCCTCTCGGTCCTGGGGAAACACCATATATTTT. Based on the CDR3 plus reference TRBV18 and TRBJ1-3, the full variable domain is NAGVMQNPRHLVRRRGQEARLRCSPMKGHSHVYWYRQLPEEGLKFMVYLQKENIIDESGMPKERFSAEFPKEGPSILRIQQVVRGDSAAYFCASSPSRSWGNTIYFGEGSWLTVV.

The rearrangement joins TRBV30 to TRBJ2-2; D unresolved. Per germline, CDR1 GTSNPN and CDR2 SVGIG (reference sequence). CDR3 length equals 12 residues. V was trimmed by 3 bases and J by 3 bases, leaving 5 bases between them. The CDR3 is CAWRKYTGELFF. CDR3 nucleotide sequence: TGTGCCTGGAGGAAGTACACCGGGGAGCTGTTTTTT.

The chain carries TRBV30 and TRBJ2-3, with 16 bases fitting TRBD2. Looked up from germline, CDR1 is GTSNPN and CDR2 is SVGIG (reference sequence). The trim removed 1 base at V and 5 bases at J, leaving 3 bases unmatched. This CDR3 has 16 amino acids. The CDR3 nucleotides read TGTGCCTGGAGTGAGGGACTAGCGGGAGGGAGAGATACGCAGTATTTT. It specifies CAWSEGLAGGRDTQYF.

This sequence joins TRBV7-2 and TRBJ1-5; unclear D gene. CDR1 is SGHTA, CDR2 FQGNSA, per germline. This CDR3 is built from 16 residues. The ends were cut back, 1 base at V and 0 bases at J, with 10 bases in the middle. Here the CDR3 DNA reads TGTGCCAGCAGCTTAGGCTCCGGTTATAGCAATCAGCCCCAGCATTTT. Amino acids: CASSLGSGYSNQPQHF.

CDR3 region: CASSKGQGNTIYF. The CDR3 DNA reads TGTGCCAGCAGCAAAGGACAGGGAAACACCATATATTTT. The chain links TRBV5-4 to TRBJ1-3; perhaps TRBD1 as D (6 bases). This CDR3 is built from 13 residues. Trimming stripped 4 bases from V and 4 bases from J, with 9 bases between. CDR1 and CDR2 (germline): SGHNT, YYREEE (reference sequence). The full variable domain, completed using reference TRBV5-4 and TRBJ1-3, is ETGVTQSPTHLIKTRGQQVTLRCSSQSGHNTVSWYQQALGQGPQFIFQYYREEENGRGNFPPRFSGLQFPNYSSELNVNALELDDSALYLCASSKGQGNTIYFGEGSWLTVV.

The chain combines TRBV5-1 with TRBJ2-5, with 12 bases aligning to TRBD2. The CDR3 sequence is 15 residues long. Germline CDR1 and CDR2: SGHRS and YFSETQ. Trimming at V came to 5 bases and at J to 5 bases, leaving 7 bases not matched to a gene. DNA for the CDR3: TGCGCCAGCAGAAAAGAGGGACTAGCGGGTGAGACCCAGTACTTC. This gives the protein CASRKEGLAGETQYF. Based on the CDR3 plus reference TRBV5-1 and TRBJ2-5, the full variable domain is KAGVTQTPRYLIKTRGQQVTLSCSPISGHRSVSWYQQTPGQGLQFLFEYFSETQRNKGNFPGRFSGRQFSNSRSEMNVSTLELGDSALYLCASRKEGLAGETQYFGPGTRLLVL.

V usage is TRBV5-6 and J usage is TRBJ1-1; D might be TRBD1 (6 bases). CDR1 is SGHDT, CDR2 YYEEEE, per germline. V was cut by 5 bases and J by 0 bases, with 11 bases left in between. This CDR3 has 14 residues. CDR3 in DNA: TGTGCCAGCAGACGGACAGCGATGAACACTGAAGCTTTCTTT. Translation gives CASRRTAMNTEAFF.

About this clone itself: This specimen includes other DNA sequences encoding the same CDR3. The chain combines TRBV5-1 with TRBJ2-1, with a tentative D call TRBD2 (6 bases). Germline CDR1 reads SGHRS; CDR2 reads YFSETQ. CDR3 length: 14 residues. Trimming stripped 0 bases from V and 7 bases from J, with 11 bases between. Here the CDR3 reads CASSLGTGGNEQFF. The CDR3 region has the DNA TGCGCCAGCAGCTTGGGAACCGGGGGAAATGAGCAGTTCTTC.

On this clone: The sample contains more than one DNA sequence encoding this CDR3. This chain uses TRBV7-2 with TRBJ2-3; 10 positions match TRBD2. The CDR3 spans 16 residues. Germline V gene data show CDR1 as SGHTA and CDR2 as FQGNSA. After removal of 1 base from V and 5 bases from J, the junction contained 6 bases not matched to a gene. CDR3 sequence: CASSLGLAGVRDTQYF. In DNA form, the CDR3 reads TGTGCCAGCAGCTTAGGTCTAGCGGGAGTTAGAGATACGCAGTATTTT.

This clone has at least ten counts. The chain combines TRBV7-9 with TRBJ2-2; a weak D match, TRBD2 (5 bases). Germline V gene sequence: CDR1 SEHNR, CDR2 FQNEAQ (reference sequence). The CDR3 is made up of 14 amino acids. V was pared by 3 bases and J by 4 bases, with 9 bases between. The CDR3 spells CASSFGVTTGELFF. The CDR3 DNA reads TGTGCCAGCAGCTTCGGGGTAACCACCGGGGAGCTGTTTTTT.

The gene calls are TRBV28 and TRBJ2-2, with 7 bases identical to TRBD1. V gave up 10 bases and J gave up 7 bases; unmatched junction bases: 12. Germline V gene sequence: CDR1 MDHEN, CDR2 SYDVKM. The CDR3 contains 14 residues. The CDR3 loop is CATRGQFFVGELFF. Written as DNA, the CDR3 is TGTGCCACCAGGGGACAGTTTTTCGTCGGGGAGCTGTTTTTT.

The sample holds a few counts of this clone. The rearrangement joins TRBV4-2 to TRBJ2-7; tentative D call: TRBD2 (6 bases). This CDR3 is 15 amino acids long. Per germline, CDR1 LGHNA and CDR2 YNFKEQ. With 0 bases removed from V and 7 bases from J, the gap between germline ends came to 16 bases. CDR3 sequence reads: CASSQDEGVAGEQYF. DNA of the CDR3: TGTGCCAGCAGCCAAGATGAAGGCGTGGCGGGGGAGCAGTACTTC.

The chain links TRBV6-6 to TRBJ2-6; unclear D gene. The CDR3 sequence is 12 residues long. V lost 7 bases and J 12 bases, leaving 13 bases between the germline ends. CDR1 is MNHNY and CDR2 is SVGAGI in the germline V gene (reference sequence). CDR3 residues: CASNSGVVVLTF. For the CDR3, the DNA is TGTGCCAGCAATTCCGGCGTCGTCGTCCTGACTTTC.

CDR3 in DNA: TGCGCCAGCAGCCAAGGATCTACGACCGGAAACACCATATATTTT. It encodes CASSQGSTTGNTIYF. The chain combines TRBV4-1 with TRBJ1-3; D not resolved. V lost 1 base to trimming and J lost 4 bases, with 11 bases between them. Germline lookup yields CDR1 MGHRA and CDR2 YSYEKL. This CDR3 contains 15 residues.

The chain uses TRBV28 and TRBJ2-3; TRBD1 aligns across 12 bases. Germline CDR1 MDHEN, CDR2 SYDVKM. This CDR3 contains 18 residues. The V and J ends lost 3 bases and 2 bases, in that order; junction bases with no gene match: 9. The CDR3 protein is CASSFYSGTGGSTDTQYF. CDR3 DNA sequence: TGTGCCAGCAGTTTCTACTCCGGGACAGGGGGCTCCACAGATACGCAGTATTTT.

The chain links TRBV5-1 to TRBJ2-3; 10 bases map to TRBD2. CDR3 length equals 16 residues. Trimming took 4 bases from V and 0 from J; bases not matched to a gene: 5. Germline-derived CDR1 and CDR2 are SGHRS and YFSETQ. The CDR3 DNA reads as TGCGCCAGCAGCGTGCTGACTAGCGGGAGCACAGATACGCAGTATTTT. Translation: CASSVLTSGSTDTQYF.

The V gene is TRBV6-6, the J gene TRBJ1-4; D unclear. This CDR3 is built from 14 residues. Looked up from germline, CDR1 is MNHNY and CDR2 is SVGAGI (reference sequence). Trimming removed 6 bases from V and 0 bases from J, with 8 bases in between. The DNA of the CDR3 is TGTGCCAGCAGGCCGATAGCAACTAATGAAAAACTGTTTTTT. This translates into CASRPIATNEKLFF.

The chain combines TRBV6-1 with TRBJ1-2; D gene unclear. V was clipped by 2 bases and J by 2 bases, with 12 bases between them. Per germline, CDR1 MNHNS and CDR2 SASEGT. CDR3 length: 15 residues. CDR3 nucleotide sequence: TGTGCCAGCAGTGAACGGACCCTGGGCAACTATGGCTACACCTTC. Its protein is CASSERTLGNYGYTF.

Points on this clone: Sequence at one end of the junction differs from germline and may be a read error. The chain joins TRBV28 to TRBJ2-7; 7 bases align to TRBD2. From germline, CDR1 is MDHEN and CDR2 SYDVKM. This CDR3 contains 12 residues. CDR3 sequence (DNA): TGTGCCAGCAGTTTATCCCGGGGGGAGGAAAACTTC. It encodes CASSLSRGEENF.

The V call is TRBV10-3, the J call TRBJ2-1; 8 bases match TRBD1. The CDR3 contains 15 residues. V shed 5 bases, J shed 4 bases, and the junction held 7 bases outside the gene matches. The germline CDR1 and CDR2 sequences are ENHRY and SYGVKD. The CDR3 loop is CAISPGTGGYNEQFF. CDR3 bases: TGTGCCATCAGTCCCGGGACAGGTGGATACAATGAGCAGTTCTTC.